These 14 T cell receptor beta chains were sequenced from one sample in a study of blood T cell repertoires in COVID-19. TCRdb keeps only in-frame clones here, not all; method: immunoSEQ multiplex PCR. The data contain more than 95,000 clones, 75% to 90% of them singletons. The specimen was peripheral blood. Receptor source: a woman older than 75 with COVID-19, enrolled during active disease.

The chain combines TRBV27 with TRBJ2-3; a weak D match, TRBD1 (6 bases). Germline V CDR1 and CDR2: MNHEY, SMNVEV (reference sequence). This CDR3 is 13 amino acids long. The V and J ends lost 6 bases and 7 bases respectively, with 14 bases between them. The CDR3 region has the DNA TGTGCCAGCAGCCCACAGGGCGTTAATACGCAGTATTTT. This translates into CASSPQGVNTQYF.

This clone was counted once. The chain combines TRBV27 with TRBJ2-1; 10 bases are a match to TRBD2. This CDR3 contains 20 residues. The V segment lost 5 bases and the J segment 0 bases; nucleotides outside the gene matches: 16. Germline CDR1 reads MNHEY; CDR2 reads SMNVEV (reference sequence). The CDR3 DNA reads TGTGCCAGCAGTCCAAAAATGGGGGGGACTAGCGTCAGCTCCTACAATGAGCAGTTCTTC. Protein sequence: CASSPKMGGTSVSSYNEQFF.

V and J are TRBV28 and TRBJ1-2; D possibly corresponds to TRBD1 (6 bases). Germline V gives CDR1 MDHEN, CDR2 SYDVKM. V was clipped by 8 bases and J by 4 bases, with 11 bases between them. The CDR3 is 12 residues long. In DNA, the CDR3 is TGTGCCAGCGGCGGACAGAGCTATGGCTACACCTTC. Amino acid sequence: CASGGQSYGYTF.

Here the CDR3 DNA reads TGTGCCAGCAGCTTAGGGGTGACTAGCGGGAGAACAGATACGCAGTATTTT. Protein sequence: CASSLGVTSGRTDTQYF. V and J are TRBV11-2 and TRBJ2-3; TRBD2 matches 12 bases. The CDR3 consists of 17 residues. Germline V lookup: CDR1 SGHAT, CDR2 FQNNGV. V trimming: 1 base; J trimming: 3 bases; junction bases outside the gene matches: 5. The full variable domain, its missing parts supplied by reference TRBV11-2 and TRBJ2-3, is EAGVAQSPRYKIIEKRQSVAFWCNPISGHATLYWYQQILGQGPKLLIQFQNNGVVDDSQLPKDRFSAERLKGVDSTLKIQPAKLEDSAVYLCASSLGVTSGRTDTQYFGPGTRLTVL.

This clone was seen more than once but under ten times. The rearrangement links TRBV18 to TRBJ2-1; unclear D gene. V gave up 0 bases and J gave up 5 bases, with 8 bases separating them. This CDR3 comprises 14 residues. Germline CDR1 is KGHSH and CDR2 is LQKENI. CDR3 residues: CASSPPITDNEQFF. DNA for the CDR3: TGTGCCAGCTCACCACCCATAACAGACAATGAGCAGTTCTTC.

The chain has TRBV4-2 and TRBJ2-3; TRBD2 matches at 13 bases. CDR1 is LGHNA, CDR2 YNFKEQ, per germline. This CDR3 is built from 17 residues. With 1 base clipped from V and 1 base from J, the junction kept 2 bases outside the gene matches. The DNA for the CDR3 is TGTGCCAGCAGCCAAGGAGGACTAGCGGGAGGCACAGATACGCAGTATTTT. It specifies CASSQGGLAGGTDTQYF.

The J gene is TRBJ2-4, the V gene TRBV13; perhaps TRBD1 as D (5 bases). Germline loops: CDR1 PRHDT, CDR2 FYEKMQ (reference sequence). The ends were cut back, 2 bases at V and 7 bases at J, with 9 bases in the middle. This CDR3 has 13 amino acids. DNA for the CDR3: TGTGCCAGCAGCTTACAGGGTGGCAACATTCAGTACTTC. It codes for CASSLQGGNIQYF.

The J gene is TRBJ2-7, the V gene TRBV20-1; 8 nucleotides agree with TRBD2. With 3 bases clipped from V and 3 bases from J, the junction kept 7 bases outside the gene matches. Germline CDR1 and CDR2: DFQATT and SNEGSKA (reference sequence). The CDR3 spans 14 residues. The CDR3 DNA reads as TGCAGTGCTAGTGCAGCGGGAGTCGACTACGAGCAGTACTTC. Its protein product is CSASAAGVDYEQYF.

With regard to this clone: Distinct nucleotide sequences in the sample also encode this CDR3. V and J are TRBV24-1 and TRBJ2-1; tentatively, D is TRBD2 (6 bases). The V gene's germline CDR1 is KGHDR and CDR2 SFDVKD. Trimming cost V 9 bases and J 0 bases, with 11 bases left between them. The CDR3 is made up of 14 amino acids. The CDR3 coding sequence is TGTGCCACCTCCGGAGGGTCCTCCTACAATGAGCAGTTCTTC. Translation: CATSGGSSYNEQFF.

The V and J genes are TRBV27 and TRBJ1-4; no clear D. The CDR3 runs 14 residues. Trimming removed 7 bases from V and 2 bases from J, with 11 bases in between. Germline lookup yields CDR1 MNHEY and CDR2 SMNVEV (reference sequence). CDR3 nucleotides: TGTGCCAGCACGTCGTCGCAGACTAATGAAAAACTGTTTTTT. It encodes CASTSSQTNEKLFF. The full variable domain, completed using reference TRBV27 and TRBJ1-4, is EAQVTQNPRYLITVTGKKLTVTCSQNMNHEYMSWYRQDPGLGLRQIYYSMNVEVTDKGDVPEGYKVSRKEKRNFPLILESPSPNQTSLYFCASTSSQTNEKLFFGSGTQLSVL.

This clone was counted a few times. The CDR3 here is CASRTTGNIQYF. CDR3 DNA: TGTGCCAGCAGGACCACCGGGAACATTCAGTACTTC. The chain has TRBV6-5 and TRBJ2-4; D uncertain. V dropped 6 bases and J dropped 7 bases, with 10 bases sitting between them. This CDR3 has 12 residues. From germline, CDR1 is MNHEY and CDR2 SVGAGI.

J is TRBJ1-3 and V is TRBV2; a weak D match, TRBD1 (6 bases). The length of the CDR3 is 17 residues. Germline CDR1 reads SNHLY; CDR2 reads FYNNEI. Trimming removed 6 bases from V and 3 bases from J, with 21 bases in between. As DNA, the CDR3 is TGTGCCAGCAGGGGTACCTTGGGACAAGGGAGTGGAAACACCATATATTTT. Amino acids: CASRGTLGQGSGNTIYF.

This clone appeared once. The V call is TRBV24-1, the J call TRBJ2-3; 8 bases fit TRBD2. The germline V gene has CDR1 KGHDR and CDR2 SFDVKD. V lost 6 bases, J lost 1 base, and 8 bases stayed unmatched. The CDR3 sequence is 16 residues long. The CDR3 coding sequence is TGTGCCACCAGTCTCAAACTAGCGGCGTGCACAGATACGCAGTATTTT. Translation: CATSLKLAACTDTQYF.

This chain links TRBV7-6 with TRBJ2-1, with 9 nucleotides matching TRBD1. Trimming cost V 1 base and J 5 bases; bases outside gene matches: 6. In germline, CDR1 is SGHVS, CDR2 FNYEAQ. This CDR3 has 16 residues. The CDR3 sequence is CASSLGVGQGNNEQFF. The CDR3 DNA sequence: TGTGCCAGCAGCTTAGGTGTTGGACAGGGGAACAATGAGCAGTTCTTC.